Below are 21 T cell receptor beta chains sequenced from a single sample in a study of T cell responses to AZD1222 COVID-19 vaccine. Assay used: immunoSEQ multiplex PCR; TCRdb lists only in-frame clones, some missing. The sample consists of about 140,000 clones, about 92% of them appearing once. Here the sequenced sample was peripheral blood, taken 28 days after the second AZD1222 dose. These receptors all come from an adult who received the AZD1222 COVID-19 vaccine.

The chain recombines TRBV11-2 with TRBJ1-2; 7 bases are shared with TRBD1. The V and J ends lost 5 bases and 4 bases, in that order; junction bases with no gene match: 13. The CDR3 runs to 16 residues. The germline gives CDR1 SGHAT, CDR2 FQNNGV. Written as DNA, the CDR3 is TGTGCCAGCAGCACTAGTGTGGGGACAGCCATCTATGGCTACACCTTC. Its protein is CASSTSVGTAIYGYTF. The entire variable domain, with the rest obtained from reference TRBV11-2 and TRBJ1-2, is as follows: EAGVAQSPRYKIIEKRQSVAFWCNPISGHATLYWYQQILGQGPKLLIQFQNNGVVDDSQLPKDRFSAERLKGVDSTLKIQPAKLEDSAVYLCASSTSVGTAIYGYTFGSGTRLTVV.

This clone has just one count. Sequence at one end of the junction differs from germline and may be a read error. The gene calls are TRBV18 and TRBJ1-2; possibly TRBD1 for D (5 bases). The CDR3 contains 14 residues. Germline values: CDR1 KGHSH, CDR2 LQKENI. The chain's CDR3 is CASSPGTTNYGYTF. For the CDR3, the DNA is TGTGCCAGCTCACCAGGGACCACTAATTATGGCTACACCTTC.

In DNA form, the CDR3 reads TGTGCCAGCAGTGAAAGGAGCGGGAGAACAGATACGCAGTATTTT. Protein product: CASSERSGRTDTQYF. The genes are TRBV2 and TRBJ2-3; 8 positions match TRBD2. Losses at the gene ends were 2 bases for V and 3 bases for J; bases not matched to a gene: 4. Germline CDR1 is SNHLY and CDR2 is FYNNEI. The CDR3 consists of 15 residues.

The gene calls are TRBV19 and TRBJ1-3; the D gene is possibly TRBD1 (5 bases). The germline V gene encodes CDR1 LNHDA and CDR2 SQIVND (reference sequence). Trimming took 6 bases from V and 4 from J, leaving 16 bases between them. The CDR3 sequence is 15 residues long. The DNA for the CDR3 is TGTGCCAGTAGCGCCCGGGCAGGGCCAGGAAACACCATATATTTT. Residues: CASSARAGPGNTIYF.

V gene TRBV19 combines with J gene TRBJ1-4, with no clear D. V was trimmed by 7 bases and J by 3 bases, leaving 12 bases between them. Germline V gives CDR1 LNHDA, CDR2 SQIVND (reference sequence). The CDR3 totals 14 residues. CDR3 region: CASTSAWSNEKLFF. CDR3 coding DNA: TGTGCCAGTACCTCCGCCTGGTCTAATGAAAAACTGTTTTTT.

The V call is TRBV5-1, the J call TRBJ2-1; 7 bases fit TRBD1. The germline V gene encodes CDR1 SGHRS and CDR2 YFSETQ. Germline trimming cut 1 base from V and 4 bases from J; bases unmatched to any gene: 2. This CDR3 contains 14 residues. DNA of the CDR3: TGCGCCAGCAGCTTGCCGGGACAGTACAATGAGCAGTTCTTC. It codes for CASSLPGQYNEQFF.

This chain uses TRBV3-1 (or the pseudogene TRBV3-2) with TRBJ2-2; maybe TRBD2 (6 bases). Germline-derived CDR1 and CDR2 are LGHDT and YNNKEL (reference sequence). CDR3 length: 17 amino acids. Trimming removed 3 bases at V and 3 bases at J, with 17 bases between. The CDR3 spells CASSHFRERRYTGELFF. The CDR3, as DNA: TGTGCCAGCAGCCATTTTCGGGAGAGGCGGTACACCGGGGAGCTGTTTTTT.

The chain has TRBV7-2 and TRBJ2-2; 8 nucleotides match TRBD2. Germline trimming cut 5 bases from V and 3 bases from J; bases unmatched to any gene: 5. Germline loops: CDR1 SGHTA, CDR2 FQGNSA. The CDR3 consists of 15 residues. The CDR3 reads CASSPTGGDTGELFF. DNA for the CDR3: TGTGCCAGCAGCCCTACCGGGGGGGACACCGGGGAGCTGTTTTTT. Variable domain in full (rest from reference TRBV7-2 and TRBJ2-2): GAGVSQSPSNKVTEKGKDVELRCDPISGHTALYWYRQSLGQGLEFLIYFQGNSAPDKSGLPSDRFSAERTGGSVSTLTIQRTQQEDSAVYLCASSPTGGDTGELFFGEGSRLTVL.

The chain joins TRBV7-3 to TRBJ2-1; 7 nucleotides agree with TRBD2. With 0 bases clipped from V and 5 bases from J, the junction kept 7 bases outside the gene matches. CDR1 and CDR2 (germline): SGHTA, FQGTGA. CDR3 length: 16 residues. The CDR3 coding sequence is TGTGCCAGCAGCTTAACGGGAGGGACGGGACACAATGAGCAGTTCTTC. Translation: CASSLTGGTGHNEQFF. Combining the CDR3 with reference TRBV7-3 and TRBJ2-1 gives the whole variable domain GAGVSQTPSNKVTEKGKYVELRCDPISGHTALYWYRQSLGQGPEFLIYFQGTGAADDSGLPNDRFFAVRPEGSVSTLKIQRTERGDSAVYLCASSLTGGTGHNEQFFGPGTRLTVL.

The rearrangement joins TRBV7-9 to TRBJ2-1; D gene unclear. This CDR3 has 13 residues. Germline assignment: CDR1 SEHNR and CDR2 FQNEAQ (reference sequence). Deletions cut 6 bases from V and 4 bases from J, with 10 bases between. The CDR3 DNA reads TGTGCCAGCAGGCCCTTGGGGTACAATGAGCAGTTCTTC. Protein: CASRPLGYNEQFF. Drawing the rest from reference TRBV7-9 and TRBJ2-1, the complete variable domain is DTGVSQNPRHKITKRGQNVTFRCDPISEHNRLYWYRQTLGQGPEFLTYFQNEAQLEKSRLLSDRFSAERPKGSFSTLEIQRTEQGDSAMYLCASRPLGYNEQFFGPGTRLTVL.

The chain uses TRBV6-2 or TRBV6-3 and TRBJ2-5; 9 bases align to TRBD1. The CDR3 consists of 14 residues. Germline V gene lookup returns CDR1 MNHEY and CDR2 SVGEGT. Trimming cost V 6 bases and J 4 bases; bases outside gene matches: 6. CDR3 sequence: CASSQGQGRETQYF. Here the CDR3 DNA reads TGTGCCAGCAGCCAGGGACAGGGTAGAGAGACCCAGTACTTC.

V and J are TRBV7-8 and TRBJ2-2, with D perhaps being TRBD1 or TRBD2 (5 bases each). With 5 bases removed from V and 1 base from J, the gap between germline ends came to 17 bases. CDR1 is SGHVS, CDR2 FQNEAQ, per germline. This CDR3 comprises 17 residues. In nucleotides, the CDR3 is TGTGCCAGCAGCCGGAGGCGAGGGGCACAGAACACCGGGGAGCTGTTTTTT. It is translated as CASSRRRGAQNTGELFF.

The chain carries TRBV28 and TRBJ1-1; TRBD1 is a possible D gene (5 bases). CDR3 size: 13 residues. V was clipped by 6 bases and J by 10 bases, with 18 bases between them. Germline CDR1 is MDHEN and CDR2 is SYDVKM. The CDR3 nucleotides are TGTGCCAGCAGCACCGGGACTGCCAAGGGAGCTTTCTTT. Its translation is CASSTGTAKGAFF.

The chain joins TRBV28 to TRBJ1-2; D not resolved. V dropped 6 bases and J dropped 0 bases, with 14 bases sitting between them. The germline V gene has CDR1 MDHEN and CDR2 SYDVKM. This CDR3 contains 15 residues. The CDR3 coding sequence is TGTGCCAGCAGCCTAATTCGGGCCGCTAACTATGGCTACACCTTC. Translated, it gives CASSLIRAANYGYTF.

This chain's CDR3 is CASSFDASWQPQHF. CDR3 in DNA: TGTGCCAGCAGCTTCGACGCCTCTTGGCAGCCCCAGCATTTT. V and J are TRBV7-9 and TRBJ1-5; no definite D call. Germline CDR1 and CDR2: SEHNR and FQNEAQ (reference sequence). V lost 3 bases and J lost 7, with 13 bases in between. The CDR3 is 14 residues long. The whole variable domain, filled in from reference TRBV7-9 and TRBJ1-5, reads DTGVSQNPRHKITKRGQNVTFRCDPISEHNRLYWYRQTLGQGPEFLTYFQNEAQLEKSRLLSDRFSAERPKGSFSTLEIQRTEQGDSAMYLCASSFDASWQPQHFGDGTRLSIL.

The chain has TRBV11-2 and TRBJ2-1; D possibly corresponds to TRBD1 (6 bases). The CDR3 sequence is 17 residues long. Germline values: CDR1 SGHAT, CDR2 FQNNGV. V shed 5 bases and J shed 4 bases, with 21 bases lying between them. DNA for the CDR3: TGTGCCAGCAGCCCAGGGGCCGCCGGGTTTATTTACAATGAGCAGTTCTTC. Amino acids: CASSPGAAGFIYNEQFF.

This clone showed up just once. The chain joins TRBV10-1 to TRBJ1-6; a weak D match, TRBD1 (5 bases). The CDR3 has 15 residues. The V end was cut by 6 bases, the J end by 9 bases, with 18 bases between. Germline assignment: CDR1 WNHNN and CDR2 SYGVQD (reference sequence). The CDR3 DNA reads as TGCGCCAGCAGCAGGGAAGGGTTCGGGCGTTCACCCCTCCACTTT. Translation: CASSREGFGRSPLHF.

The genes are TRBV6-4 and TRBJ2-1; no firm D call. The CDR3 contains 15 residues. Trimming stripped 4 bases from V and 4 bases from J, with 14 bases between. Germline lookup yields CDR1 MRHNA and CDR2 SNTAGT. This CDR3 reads CASSVTPDTYNEQFF. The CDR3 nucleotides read TGTGCCAGCAGTGTGACTCCCGACACATACAATGAGCAGTTCTTC.

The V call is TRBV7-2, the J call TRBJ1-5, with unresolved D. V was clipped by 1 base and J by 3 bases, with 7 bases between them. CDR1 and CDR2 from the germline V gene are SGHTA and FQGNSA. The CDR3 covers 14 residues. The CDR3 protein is CASSLVQANQPQHF. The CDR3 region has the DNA TGTGCCAGCAGCTTAGTTCAGGCCAATCAGCCCCAGCATTTT. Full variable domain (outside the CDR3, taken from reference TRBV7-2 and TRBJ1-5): GAGVSQSPSNKVTEKGKDVELRCDPISGHTALYWYRQSLGQGLEFLIYFQGNSAPDKSGLPSDRFSAERTGGSVSTLTIQRTQQEDSAVYLCASSLVQANQPQHFGDGTRLSIL.

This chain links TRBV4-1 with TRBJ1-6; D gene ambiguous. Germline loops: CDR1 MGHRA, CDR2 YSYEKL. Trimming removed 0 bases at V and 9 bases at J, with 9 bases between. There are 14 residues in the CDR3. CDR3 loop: CASSQDLNRSPLHF. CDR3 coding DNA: TGCGCCAGCAGCCAAGACCTTAATCGTTCACCCCTCCACTTT.

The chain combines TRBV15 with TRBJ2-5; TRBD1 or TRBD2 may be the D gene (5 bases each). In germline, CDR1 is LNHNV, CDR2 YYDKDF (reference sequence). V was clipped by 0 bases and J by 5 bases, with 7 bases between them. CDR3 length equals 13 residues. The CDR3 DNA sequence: TGTGCCACCAGCAGAGACGAGGGGGAGACCCAGTACTTC. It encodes CATSRDEGETQYF.